These T cell receptor beta chains were read from a single sample in a study of OX40 agonist ivuxolimab in advanced cancers. Clones were read by immunoSEQ multiplex PCR, and TCRdb kept only the in-frame ones, dropping some. The sample shows about 28,000 clones, 84% of them seen only once. The source material was CD4+ or CD8+ T cells sorted from blood, sampled in a trial of the OX40 agonist ivuxolimab. The receptor set was obtained from an adult with an advanced solid tumor such as melanoma, head and neck, liver or kidney cancer. CDR3s include the opening cysteine and the closing phenylalanine or tryptophan. Fields, in order: J gene, clone size, D gene, V gene, CDR3 protein, CDR3 DNA. D genes are given only for firm matches. Clone size is not always given. Where it is, it says once, few, many or a class for expanded clones.

TRBJ2-7	.	TRBD2	TRBV30	CAWSPLAGGYEQYF	TGTGCCTGGAGTCCCTTAGCGGGAGGCTACGAGCAGTACTTC
TRBJ1-1	once	.	TRBV5-6	CASSLDGGRRVYTEAFF	TGTGCCAGCAGCTTGGACGGGGGCCGAAGGGTGTACACTGAAGCTTTCTTT
TRBJ2-2	.	.	TRBV2	CASSAGFGVVGELFF	TGTGCCAGCAGTGCAGGGTTTGGAGTCGTCGGGGAGCTGTTTTTT
TRBJ1-6	.	.	TRBV4-1	CASSLNPQGANSPLHF	TGCGCCAGCAGCCTTAACCCCCAGGGCGCCAATTCACCCCTCCACTTT
TRBJ2-2	.	TRBD1	TRBV5-1	CASSYPGQGPIRNTGELFF	TGCGCCAGCAGTTATCCGGGACAGGGGCCTATTAGGAACACCGGGGAGCTGTTTTTT
TRBJ1-1	.	TRBD1	TRBV19	CASSPQGALTEAFF	TGTGCCAGTAGTCCACAGGGGGCCCTCACTGAAGCTTTCTTT
TRBJ1-2	.	TRBD1	TRBV5-4	CASSLTWDRGDGGYTF	TGTGCCAGCAGCTTGACCTGGGACAGGGGGGATGGTGGCTACACCTTC
TRBJ2-5	.	.	TRBV9	CASSVAGMEKETQYF	TGTGCCAGCAGCGTAGCCGGGATGGAGAAAGAGACCCAGTACTTC
TRBJ2-2	few	.	TRBV18	CASSPRVGGTNTGELFF	TGTGCCAGCTCACCCAGGGTAGGCGGCACGAACACCGGGGAGCTGTTTTTT
TRBJ2-1	.	.	TRBV4-1	CASSQDNTPYNEQFF	TGCGCCAGCAGCCAAGATAACACCCCCTACAATGAGCAGTTCTTC
TRBJ1-5	once	.	TRBV28	CASRGGRSNQPQHF	TGTGCCAGCAGGGGAGGACGGAGCAATCAGCCCCAGCATTTT
TRBJ2-7	.	.	TRBV6-6	CASSYGMGGWEQYF	TGTGCCAGCAGTTACGGGATGGGGGGCTGGGAGCAGTACTTC
TRBJ1-1	.	.	TRBV5-5	CASSLEGNTEAFF	TGTGCCAGCAGCTTGGAGGGGAACACTGAAGCTTTCTTT
TRBJ2-5	once	.	TRBV27	CASSSTRDFSQETQYF	TGTGCCAGCAGTTCGACCCGGGACTTCTCTCAAGAGACCCAGTACTTC
TRBJ2-3	few	.	TRBV4-1	CASSHDGDTQYF	TGCGCCAGCAGCCATGACGGGGATACGCAGTATTTT
TRBJ1-2	once	.	TRBV28	CASSPLGGDGYTF	TGTGCCAGCAGTCCCCTAGGAGGGGATGGCTACACCTTC
TRBJ2-1	.	TRBD2	TRBV18	CASSPPGGVYNEQFF	TGTGCCAGCTCACCACCGGGGGGGGTCTACAATGAGCAGTTCTTC
TRBJ1-1	.	.	TRBV5-5	CASSWGVMAEAFF	TGTGCCAGCAGCTGGGGGGTGATGGCTGAAGCTTTCTTT
TRBJ2-3	.	TRBD2	TRBV7-2	CASSLVVGGGHTDTQYF	TGTGCCAGCAGCTTAGTGGTCGGCGGGGGGCACACAGATACGCAGTATTTT
TRBJ2-1	.	.	TRBV6-5	CASRRSLSSYNEQFF	TGTGCCAGCAGACGATCATTAAGCTCCTACAATGAGCAGTTCTTC
TRBJ1-4	.	.	TRBV5-8	CASSSAPRWQATNEKLFF	TGTGCCAGCAGCTCAGCACCCAGGTGGCAGGCAACTAATGAAAAACTGTTTTTT
TRBJ2-3	.	.	TRBV15	CATSRDTGTDTQYF	TGTGCCACCAGCAGAGACACAGGGACAGATACGCAGTATTTT
TRBJ2-7	.	.	TRBV5-4	CASSLDGAEQYF	TGTGCCAGCAGTCTGGACGGGGCCGAGCAGTACTTC
TRBJ1-1	few	.	TRBV7-2	CASTLTVNTEAFF	TGTGCCAGCACCTTGACAGTGAACACTGAAGCTTTCTTT
TRBJ1-2	once	.	TRBV10-3	CAISEVRDTGIYGYTF	TGTGCCATCAGTGAAGTAAGGGACACCGGAATCTATGGCTACACCTTC
TRBJ1-1	few	TRBD1	TRBV5-5	CASSIGTDEAFF	TGTGCCAGCAGCATCGGGACAGATGAAGCTTTCTTT
TRBJ2-5	.	TRBD1	TRBV7-9	CASSRPGQSETQYF	TGTGCCAGCAGCCGACCGGGACAGAGCGAGACCCAGTACTTC
TRBJ1-4	.	.	TRBV9	CASSVSGANEKLFF	TGTGCCAGCAGCGTATCGGGGGCGAACGAAAAACTGTTTTTT
TRBJ2-2	.	TRBD2	TRBV4-2	CASSQERGGGTGELFF	TGTGCCAGCAGCCAAGAACGGGGCGGGGGCACCGGGGAGCTGTTTTTT
TRBJ1-3	.	.	TRBV27	CASRQLSGNTIYF	TGTGCCAGCAGACAGCTCTCTGGAAACACCATATATTTT
TRBJ1-2	.	.	TRBV2	CASTQGRGIGYGYTF	TGTGCCAGCACCCAGGGGAGAGGGATCGGCTATGGCTACACCTTC
TRBJ2-2	.	TRBD1	TRBV11-3	CASSLRGRNGELFF	TGTGCCAGCAGCCTTAGGGGGCGTAACGGGGAGCTGTTTTTT
TRBJ2-5	.	TRBD2	TRBV6-5	CASSPGGETQYF	TGTGCCAGCAGTCCCGGGGGGGAGACCCAGTACTTC
TRBJ1-3	.	.	TRBV9	CASSVEKTDSGNTIYF	TGTGCCAGCAGCGTAGAGAAGACTGATTCTGGAAACACCATATATTTT
TRBJ2-3	.	TRBD2	TRBV9	CASSGLGEGSTDTQYF	TGTGCCAGCAGCGGACTCGGGGAGGGGAGCACAGATACGCAGTATTTT
TRBJ2-7	.	TRBD1	TRBV19	CASSIVGQGIAYEQYF	TGTGCCAGTAGTATAGTGGGACAGGGGATCGCCTACGAGCAGTACTTC
TRBJ2-1	.	TRBD2	TRBV27	CASSPLPSGGYNEQFF	TGTGCCAGCAGCCCCCTTCCTAGCGGGGGGTACAATGAGCAGTTCTTC